The T cell receptor beta chain under discussion was sequenced for a study of chemoradiotherapy in HPV16-positive cancers (dated by TCRdb to 2022 to 2024). With regard to the full study: Using functional T-cell assays on cells from two HPV16-positive patients, the researchers defined candidate HPV-specific T-cell clones and common TCR motifs. Whether T-cell immunity against the HPV oncoproteins E6 and E7 changes during chemoradiotherapy and whether survival is affected by this immunity were examined in the study. Next, the candidate HPV-specific TCRs and motifs were followed in TCR repertoires from over 85 patients with HPV-related cancers.

Details on this clone: Its antigen is still unknown. No clone much larger than this one lies a single base away; base qualities are absent.

Because repertoires were sampled repeatedly during chemoradiotherapy, clonal expansion in the tumor microenvironment could be followed. Receptor amplification or capture employed the immunoSEQ multiplex PCR assay. Drawn from immuneACCESS, this table holds only the in-frame rearrangements with V and J called that TCRdb kept. Clones are partly lost; checked studies trace under half to an unresolved V gene and leave the rest unexplained. The sample table records approximately 12,000 clones; 90% to 95% of these occur just once. The ten largest clones take up under 2% of the sample. What the study reported, not specific to this receptor: In HPV16-positive patients, expansion of HPV-responsive T cells during chemoradiotherapy was found to be associated with improved recurrence-free survival. Expansion of candidate HPV-specific clones and E7-related TCR motifs was observed in the tumor microenvironment during treatment, whereas no such expansion was observed for non-HPV-specific T cells. The survival association was reported for HPV16-positive patients, and the functional definition of HPV-specific T cells was derived from only a couple of HPV16-positive patients.

Material: blood, obtained from a patient who underwent chemoradiotherapy. The TCR originated in a human donor with HPV-associated anogenital cancer.

The DNA reads TGTGCCAGCAGCTTATGCACAGGAATCCTTTGCAATCAGCCCCAGCATTTT. Its protein reads: CASSLCTGILCNQPQHF. The chain couples TRBV7-3 to TRBJ1-5; possibly the D gene is TRBD1, per 5 matching bases. The CDR3, cysteine through phenylalanine, is 17 amino acids long. Only the CDR3 part of the read is kept: 51 bases, read in frame from the first base. In the germline V gene, CDR1 corresponds to SGHTA and CDR2 to FQGTGA. V loses 2 bases of germline sequence and J loses 2 bases, and the interval between the two ends is 16 bases.